This entry concerns a single T cell receptor beta chain. This record comes from a study of T cells after somatic rescue of genetic block. This CDR3 spans 15 amino acids. Germline CDR1 reads SGHAT; CDR2 reads FQNNGV. The ends were cut back, 4 bases at V and 4 bases at J, with 16 bases in the middle. Measured with immunoSEQ multiplex PCR; TCRdb has only the in-frame clones, and not every one. This table has roughly 70,000 clones, around 90% appearing once. This chain connects TRBV11-2 to TRBJ1-1, with D possibly matching TRBD1 (5 bases). The receptor was derived from a middle-aged man. The material sequenced was peripheral blood mononuclear cells (PBMCs). The CDR3, as DNA: TGTGCCAGCAGCTCGTCCCGACAGACAGCCACTGAAGCTTTCTTT. Translation: CASSSSRQTATEAFF.